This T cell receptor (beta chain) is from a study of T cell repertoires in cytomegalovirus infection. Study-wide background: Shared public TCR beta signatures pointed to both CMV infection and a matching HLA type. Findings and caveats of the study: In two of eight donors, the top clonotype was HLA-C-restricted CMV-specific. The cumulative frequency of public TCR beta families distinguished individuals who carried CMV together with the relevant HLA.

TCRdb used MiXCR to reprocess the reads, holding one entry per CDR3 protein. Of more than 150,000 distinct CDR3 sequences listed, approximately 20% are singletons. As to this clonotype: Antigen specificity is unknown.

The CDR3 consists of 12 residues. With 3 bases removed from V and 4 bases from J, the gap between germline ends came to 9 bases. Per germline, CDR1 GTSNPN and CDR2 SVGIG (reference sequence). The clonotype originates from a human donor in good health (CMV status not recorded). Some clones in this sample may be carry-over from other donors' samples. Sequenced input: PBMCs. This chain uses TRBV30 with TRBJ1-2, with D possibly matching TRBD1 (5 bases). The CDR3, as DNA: TGTGCCTGGAGACGACAGATCTATGGCTACACCTTC. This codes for CAWRRQIYGYTF.